This passage covers 3 T cell receptor beta chains from one sample sequenced in a study of OX40 agonist ivuxolimab in advanced cancers. Data came from immunoSEQ multiplex PCR; TCRdb stores just in-frame clones and leaves some out. This table has about 55,000 clones, 80% to 90% appearing once. The starting material was CD4+ or CD8+ T cells sorted from blood, obtained in a trial of the OX40 agonist ivuxolimab. The receptor source for this set is an adult with an advanced solid tumor such as melanoma, head and neck, liver or kidney cancer.

This chain uses TRBV27 with TRBJ1-1; D call uncertain. In germline, CDR1 is MNHEY, CDR2 SMNVEV (reference sequence). The ends were cut back, 8 bases at V and 1 base at J, with 11 bases in the middle. The CDR3 is 13 amino acids. The CDR3 protein is CASRWVANTEAFF. The DNA for the CDR3 is TGTGCCAGCCGGTGGGTAGCGAACACTGAAGCTTTCTTT.

The chain recombines TRBV21-1 with TRBJ2-7; TRBD1 is taken as the D call from the table, unchecked against the DNA. TRBV21-1 is a pseudogene locus. The CDR3 sequence is 18 residues long. CDR3 in DNA: TGTGCCAGCAGCCCGCCGGGACAGGGAGACACCGGAAATTACGAGCAGTACTTC. Protein product: CASSPPGQGDTGNYEQYF.

The gene calls are TRBV6-5 and TRBJ1-2, with D possibly TRBD1 on 5 matching bases. Germline CDR1 reads MNHEY; CDR2 reads SVGAGI. Trimming shortened V by 0 bases and J by 3 bases, and 11 bases separated the two germline ends. The CDR3 consists of 15 residues. CDR3 DNA: TGTGCCAGCAGTTACTCTAGCTGGGGGGACTATGGCTACACCTTC. Amino acids: CASSYSSWGDYGYTF.